The T cell receptor (beta chain) under discussion was sequenced for a study of blood T cell repertoires in COVID-19. Turning to the study itself: COVID-19 samples, acute and convalescent, were from the United States, Italy and Spain. T cells, B-cell-depleted T cells, or PBMCs provided the cDNA or gDNA that served as material.

In the study's own analysis: Reference gene primer amplification in the assay estimated nucleated cell counts. TCRdb's copy holds only in-frame clones and misses some; the assay was immunoSEQ multiplex PCR. D and trimming come from the DNA, and the V and J calls and clone size come from that table. The sample has 300,000 to 400,000 clones; 80% to 90% are singletons. CDR1 is MNHEY, CDR2 SMNVEV, per germline (reference sequence). V lost 5 bases, J lost 4 bases, and 4 bases stayed unmatched. The CDR3 is 14 residues long. The clonotype originates from a man between 45 and 60 years old with active or convalescent COVID-19. This chain connects TRBV27 to TRBJ1-1; 10 bases map to TRBD1. Sequenced: peripheral blood. CDR3 nucleotides: TGTGCCAGCAGTCCGACAGGGGGCATCACTGAAGCTTTCTTT. Protein product: CASSPTGGITEAFF.